Shown below are 17 T cell receptor beta chains from a single sample sequenced in a study of blood T cell repertoires in COVID-19. Profiling relied on immunoSEQ multiplex PCR, and the TCRdb table lists in-frame clones only, not all of them. This repertoire shows fewer than 400,000 clones, around 83% found once; its top ten account for roughly 3%. The specimen was peripheral blood. All receptors derive from a man aged 25-45 years with active or convalescent COVID-19.

This rearrangement joins TRBV19 to TRBJ2-3, with TRBD1 as a possible D gene (6 bases). Germline V gene sequence: CDR1 LNHDA, CDR2 SQIVND (reference sequence). The CDR3 sequence is 15 residues long. The V end lost 1 base, the J end lost 2 bases, and 10 bases lay between the germline ends. CDR3 loop: CASSIGGLFTDTQYF. The CDR3 region has the DNA TGTGCCAGTAGTATAGGGGGGCTTTTCACAGATACGCAGTATTTT. Supplemented by reference TRBV19 and TRBJ2-3, the full variable domain reads DGGITQSPKYLFRKEGQNVTLSCEQNLNHDAMYWYRQDPGQGLRLIYYSQIVNDFQKGDIAEGYSVSREKKESFPLTVTSAQKNPTAFYLCASSIGGLFTDTQYFGPGTRLTVL.

The chain carries TRBV3-1 (or the pseudogene TRBV3-2) and TRBJ1-4; 7 nucleotides align to TRBD1. This CDR3 is 15 amino acids long. Losses at the gene ends were 3 bases for V and 2 bases for J; bases not matched to a gene: 3. Germline CDR1 reads LGHDT; CDR2 reads YNNKEL (reference sequence). The CDR3 is CASSQTGSTNEKLFF. The CDR3 nucleotides read TGTGCCAGCAGCCAGACAGGGTCCACTAATGAAAAACTGTTTTTT.

The chain carries TRBV5-5 and TRBJ2-1; 12 nucleotides agree with TRBD2. Germline assignment: CDR1 SGHKS and CDR2 YYEKEE (reference sequence). The CDR3 spans 14 residues. V gave up 7 bases and J gave up 9 bases; unmatched junction bases: 8. CDR3 residues: CASGLGTSGREQFF. The DNA of the CDR3 is TGTGCCAGCGGGCTGGGGACTAGCGGGCGTGAGCAGTTCTTC.

V and J are TRBV15 and TRBJ1-5, with D unresolved. This CDR3 spans 13 amino acids. V lost 0 bases, J lost 8 bases, and 8 bases lay in between. Germline values: CDR1 LNHNV, CDR2 YYDKDF (reference sequence). The chain's CDR3 is CATSREGREPQHF. CDR3 nucleotides: TGTGCCACCAGCAGAGAAGGGAGGGAGCCCCAGCATTTT.

This clone was seen a handful of times. A read error may account for a junction end that differs from germline. The chain couples TRBV28 to TRBJ1-2; the D gene is possibly TRBD1 (6 bases). Germline V gene lookup returns CDR1 MDHEN and CDR2 SYDVKM. CDR3 length equals 13 residues. The CDR3 coding sequence is TGTGCGAGCAGAGGGGGTTCGACATATGGCTACACCTTC. This translates into CASRGGSTYGYTF.

The chain carries TRBV7-2 and TRBJ2-1, with D perhaps matching TRBD1 (5 bases). The V gene's germline CDR1 is SGHTA and CDR2 FQGNSA. Trimming removed 2 bases at V and 0 bases at J, with 8 bases between. The CDR3 loop spans 15 amino acids. CDR3 coding DNA: TGTGCCAGCAGCTTACGACAGAGCTCCTACAATGAGCAGTTCTTC. Translated: CASSLRQSSYNEQFF.

V is TRBV18 and J is TRBJ2-3; 7 nucleotides line up with TRBD2. In germline, CDR1 is KGHSH, CDR2 LQKENI. The CDR3 totals 15 residues. V lost 3 bases, J lost 3 bases, and 6 bases stayed unmatched. This CDR3 is CASSPKAGETDTQYF. The DNA of the CDR3 is TGTGCCAGCTCACCGAAGGCGGGAGAGACAGATACGCAGTATTTT.

This chain links TRBV11-1 with TRBJ2-3; TRBD2 matches at 12 bases. V shed 4 bases and J 4 bases; nucleotides not matched to a gene: 3. The CDR3 spans 15 residues. Germline V gene sequence: CDR1 SGHAT, CDR2 FQDESV (reference sequence). DNA for the CDR3: TGTGCCAGCAGCTCCCTAGCGGGAGGGGCAGATACGCAGTATTTT. Residues: CASSSLAGGADTQYF.

This clone has a single count. The chain couples TRBV7-9 to TRBJ2-6; 7 bases align to TRBD1. V was pared by 5 bases and J by 0 bases, with 13 bases of the junction left unmatched. Germline loops: CDR1 SEHNR, CDR2 FQNEAQ (reference sequence). The CDR3 loop spans 19 amino acids. The CDR3 DNA reads TGTGCCAGCAGCGCGCGGAGACAGGGCCCCCCCTCTGGGGCCAACGTCCTGACTTTC. Translation gives CASSARRQGPPSGANVLTF.

This clone was seen more than once but under ten times. The V gene is TRBV18, the J gene TRBJ1-4; 9 bases align to TRBD1. With V trimmed by 3 bases and J by 7 bases, 3 bases remained unmatched. The germline V gene encodes CDR1 KGHSH and CDR2 LQKENI. This CDR3 comprises 14 residues. CDR3 DNA sequence: TGTGCCAGCTCACCGGGACAGGGTGCTGAAAAACTGTTTTTT. The encoded protein is CASSPGQGAEKLFF.

This chain joins TRBV27 and TRBJ2-7; the match to TRBD1 covers 7 bases. CDR1 MNHEY and CDR2 SMNVEV come from the germline V gene (reference sequence). With 6 bases clipped from V and 2 bases from J, the junction kept 7 bases outside the gene matches. The length of the CDR3 is 14 residues. The CDR3 is CASRTGTVAYEQYF. CDR3 sequence (DNA): TGTGCCAGCAGAACCGGGACAGTCGCCTACGAGCAGTACTTC.

The chain's CDR3 is CASSYGEGGEDEQFF. The CDR3 nucleotides read TGTGCCAGCAGTTACGGGGAGGGAGGGGAGGATGAGCAGTTCTTC. The chain couples TRBV6-5 to TRBJ2-1, with 7 positions matching TRBD2. The CDR3 runs to 15 residues. CDR1 and CDR2 from the germline V gene are MNHEY and SVGAGI. J was trimmed by 8 bases and V by 2 bases; bases with no gene match: 9.

The chain links TRBV2 to TRBJ2-2; TRBD1 agrees at 7 bases. Germline V gives CDR1 SNHLY, CDR2 FYNNEI. This CDR3 is 15 amino acids long. V gave up 5 bases and J gave up 4 bases; unmatched junction bases: 7. In DNA form, the CDR3 reads TGTGCCAGCAGTCCTCAGGGGGTCGGCACCGGGGAGCTGTTTTTT. Translating it yields CASSPQGVGTGELFF.

V usage is TRBV4-2 and J usage is TRBJ2-5; D is uncertain. Between the trimmed V and J ends, which lost 3 bases and 2 bases, there was a span of 7 bases. The V gene's germline CDR1 is LGHNA and CDR2 YNFKEQ. The CDR3 runs to 13 residues. CDR3 nucleotide sequence: TGTGCCAGCAGCCAGGTCAGTCAAGAGACCCAGTACTTC. Translated, it gives CASSQVSQETQYF.

The V gene is TRBV28, the J gene TRBJ1-2; tentative D call: TRBD1 (5 bases). The CDR3 has 16 amino acids. Trimming removed 5 bases from V and 6 bases from J, with 22 bases in between. In germline, CDR1 is MDHEN, CDR2 SYDVKM. The DNA for the CDR3 is TGTGCCAGCAGTCCGACCCGGGCGGGGCGCGGGAATGGCTACACCTTC. Protein product: CASSPTRAGRGNGYTF.

The rearrangement uses TRBV24-1 and TRBJ2-2; TRBD2 agrees at 16 bases. J lost 5 bases, V lost 0 bases, and 14 bases had no gene match. Germline CDR1 reads KGHDR; CDR2 reads SFDVKD. The CDR3 totals 22 residues. The CDR3 DNA reads as TGTGCCACCAGTGATTTGCCCAAGGGGACTAGCGGGAGGGCTACGGGGACCGGGGAGCTGTTTTTT. Translation gives CATSDLPKGTSGRATGTGELFF.

The chain has TRBV15 and TRBJ1-6; 10 bases are a match to TRBD1. Per germline, CDR1 LNHNV and CDR2 YYDKDF (reference sequence). The length of the CDR3 is 14 residues. J lost 7 bases, V lost 9 bases, and 6 bases had no gene match. CDR3 loop: CATSRDRGNSPLHF. CDR3 DNA sequence: TGTGCCACTTCCCGGGACAGGGGAAATTCACCCCTCCACTTT.